These 18 T cell receptor beta chains were sequenced from one sample in a study of T-cell memory formation after mild COVID-19 (dated by TCRdb to about 2021). The receptor library was made with 5' RACE. The sequencing machine was an Illumina NovaSeq 6000. Using fastp trimming at Q25 and MiXCR clonotype assembly, TCRdb reanalyzed the public sequencing data and kept in-frame beta chains. When rows share a CDR3 protein, they turn into one entry using the most common DNA and genes. For this sample there are 290,000 or so distinct CDR3 sequences; less than 20% appear just once. The ten most abundant clones make up roughly 21% of the sample. Sequenced material: PBMCs or a T cell subset sorted from them (not recorded which). These receptors all stem from a man aged 18 to 35 who had mild COVID-19 (a few samples of this study predate the infection). The sample titles of this study are shuffled in the database, so cell type and time point are left out; the donor was told from shared clones.

The gene calls are TRBV4-1 and TRBJ1-5, with D unresolved. Germline V gene sequence: CDR1 MGHRA, CDR2 YSYEKL. V lost 0 bases, J lost 0 bases, and 6 bases lay in between. CDR3 size: 15 residues. The CDR3: CASSQDGDSNQPQHF. The CDR3 nucleotides are TGCGCCAGCAGCCAAGATGGGGATAGCAATCAGCCCCAGCATTTT.

The DNA of the CDR3 is TGTGCCACCAGTGAAAGGGACAAGGAAAAGACCCAGTACTTC. Amino acid sequence: CATSERDKEKTQYF. The chain uses TRBV24-1 and TRBJ2-5; D may be TRBD1 (6 bases). Germline V gives CDR1 KGHDR, CDR2 SFDVKD. V lost 4 bases to trimming and J lost 6 bases, with 14 bases between them. This CDR3 is 14 amino acids long.

This clonotype was observed a handful of times. V is TRBV5-6 and J is TRBJ1-2; the D gene is possibly TRBD1 (5 bases). The CDR3 runs to 13 residues. Trimming removed 5 bases at V and 5 bases at J, with 13 bases between. The V gene's germline CDR1 is SGHDT and CDR2 YYEEEE. The CDR3 DNA follows: TGTGCCAGCAGTCCCAGACGGGGGTATGGCTACACCTTC. As protein: CASSPRRGYGYTF.

This clonotype has only a few counts. This chain uses TRBV12-3 or TRBV12-4 with TRBJ2-5; D gene uncertain. This CDR3 comprises 13 residues. The ends were cut back, 6 bases at V and 3 bases at J, with 11 bases in the middle. This chain's CDR3 is CASRRTMEETQYF. CDR3 bases: TGTGCCAGCAGACGGACGATGGAAGAGACCCAGTACTTC.

The V call is TRBV7-2, the J call TRBJ2-5; a weak D match, TRBD1 (6 bases). The V gene's germline CDR1 is SGHTA and CDR2 FQGNSA. V was clipped by 2 bases and J by 5 bases, with 12 bases between them. This CDR3 is built from 14 residues. The CDR3 nucleotides are TGTGCCAGCAGCTTATATCACCAGGGGGAGACCCAGTACTTC. Translating gives CASSLYHQGETQYF. Looking up the rest from reference TRBV7-2 and TRBJ2-5 gives the full variable domain: GAGVSQSPSNKVTEKGKDVELRCDPISGHTALYWYRQSLGQGLEFLIYFQGNSAPDKSGLPSDRFSAERTGGSVSTLTIQRTQQEDSAVYLCASSLYHQGETQYFGPGTRLLVL.

This clonotype was recorded a few times. The chain employs TRBV11-2 and TRBJ2-7; 8 bases align to TRBD2. Germline V gene lookup returns CDR1 SGHAT and CDR2 FQNNGV. Trimming removed 5 bases from V and 3 bases from J; junction bases left unmatched: 9. This CDR3 has 15 amino acids. As DNA, the CDR3 is TGTGCCAGCAGCCTAAGGCGGGGGGTTGTCTACGAGCAGTACTTC. Protein: CASSLRRGVVYEQYF.

The chain employs TRBV18 and TRBJ2-7; D gene ambiguous. Per germline, CDR1 KGHSH and CDR2 LQKENI. CDR3 size: 13 residues. The V end was cut by 3 bases, the J end by 0 bases, with 6 bases between. The CDR3 loop is CASSPQNSYEQYV. CDR3 nucleotides: TGTGCCAGCTCACCCCAAAACTCCTACGAGCAGTACGTC.

Details on this clonotype: This may arise from a read error, as a much more abundant clone is one base away. The chain has TRBV29-1 and TRBJ2-1; TRBD1 is a possible D gene (5 bases). Germline values: CDR1 SQVTM, CDR2 ANQGSEA. The V gene lost 2 bases and the J gene lost 7 bases, with 15 bases spanning the gap. The CDR3 totals 14 residues. The CDR3 loop is CSVEMPYAGNEQFF. CDR3 DNA: TGCAGCGTTGAAATGCCGTATGCAGGGAATGAGCAGTTCTTC.

This clonotype was seen a handful of times. This sequence joins TRBV29-1 and TRBJ1-5; a possible D gene is TRBD1 (6 bases). Per germline, CDR1 SQVTM and CDR2 ANQGSEA. The CDR3 is 13 amino acids. V was pared by 4 bases and J by 0 bases, with 7 bases between. CDR3 DNA: TGCAGCGTTGGACAGGCTAGCAATCAGCCCCAGCATTTT. It codes for CSVGQASNQPQHF.

This clonotype was detected a few times. The chain combines TRBV29-1 with TRBJ2-1; TRBD1 matches at 7 bases. V shed 1 base, J shed 4 bases, and the junction held 10 bases outside the gene matches. CDR1 and CDR2 (germline): SQVTM, ANQGSEA. CDR3 length equals 16 residues. The CDR3 loop is CSVEGHRDSRYNEQFF. The CDR3 DNA reads TGCAGCGTTGAAGGTCACCGGGACAGCCGTTACAATGAGCAGTTCTTC.

This chain uses TRBV6-6 with TRBJ2-2, with D perhaps TRBD2 (6 bases). Trimming pared 5 bases from V and 8 bases from J, leaving 18 bases between. The length of the CDR3 is 15 residues. Germline V gene sequence: CDR1 MNHNY, CDR2 SVGAGI (reference sequence). The CDR3 protein is CASSPASTSLGELFF. The CDR3 DNA sequence: TGTGCCAGCAGTCCGGCGTCGACTAGTCTGGGGGAGCTGTTTTTT.

This clonotype has a handful of counts. J is TRBJ2-2 and V is TRBV4-1; TRBD1 matches at 8 bases. CDR1 is MGHRA and CDR2 is YSYEKL in the germline V gene. Trimming cost V 5 bases and J 7 bases; bases outside gene matches: 12. The CDR3 has 16 residues. The CDR3 bases are TGCGCCAGCAGCTCGCATGATCCTGGACAGGGCGGGGAGCTGTTTTTT. It codes for CASSSHDPGQGGELFF.

In this sample, this clonotype turned up many times. This sequence joins TRBV5-1 and TRBJ1-6; D unresolved. CDR3 size: 15 residues. Germline loops: CDR1 SGHRS, CDR2 YFSETQ. V gave up 1 base and J gave up 7 bases, with 12 bases separating them. The CDR3 sequence is CASSLSGGQNSPLHF. In DNA form, the CDR3 reads TGCGCCAGCAGCTTGAGTGGCGGGCAAAATTCACCCCTCCACTTT.

There are many counts of this clonotype. The chain links TRBV5-1 to TRBJ2-1, with D uncertain. Trimming removed 0 bases from V and 8 bases from J, with 3 bases in between. The CDR3 runs to 11 residues. Per germline, CDR1 SGHRS and CDR2 YFSETQ. CDR3 amino acids: CASSLDDEQFF. Here the CDR3 DNA reads TGCGCCAGCAGCTTGGACGATGAGCAGTTCTTC.

This clonotype was counted at least ten times. DNA for the CDR3: TGTGCCAGCAGCCCCGGTTATAGCAATCAGCCCCAGCATTTT. Residues: CASSPGYSNQPQHF. J is TRBJ1-5 and V is TRBV7-9; no clear D gene. Trimming removed 5 bases from V and 0 bases from J, with 8 bases in between. Germline assignment: CDR1 SEHNR and CDR2 FQNEAQ (reference sequence). The CDR3 is made up of 14 amino acids.

The gene calls are TRBV9 and TRBJ2-1; TRBD2 aligns across 15 bases. The CDR3 is made up of 16 amino acids. V lost 4 bases, J lost 2 bases, and 1 base stayed unmatched. Germline lookup yields CDR1 SGDLS and CDR2 YYNGEE. For the CDR3, the DNA is TGTGCCAGCAGCAGGACTAGCGGGGGGGCCTACAATGAGCAGTTCTTC. Its translation is CASSRTSGGAYNEQFF.

The table lists this clonotype with a few counts. The chain recombines TRBV6-2 or TRBV6-3 with TRBJ2-2; D is uncertain. The CDR3 is made up of 15 amino acids. Germline V lookup: CDR1 MNHEY, CDR2 SVGEGT. Trimming stripped 6 bases from V and 7 bases from J, with 18 bases between. The CDR3: CASSLGRGRIGELFF. As DNA, the CDR3 is TGTGCCAGCAGCCTAGGCAGAGGAAGAATCGGGGAGCTGTTTTTT.

J is TRBJ1-2 and V is TRBV29-1; weak D call: TRBD1 (6 bases). Trimming removed 5 bases at V and 4 bases at J, with 11 bases between. The CDR3 extends over 12 amino acids. The germline V gene encodes CDR1 SQVTM and CDR2 ANQGSEA. CDR3 nucleotide sequence: TGCAGCGTTTCTCACAGGGCCTATGGCTACACCTTC. Amino acid sequence: CSVSHRAYGYTF.